Listed below are T cell receptor beta chains from one sample, sequenced in a study of blood T cell repertoires in COVID-19. Assay used: immunoSEQ multiplex PCR; TCRdb lists only in-frame clones, some missing. The sample yields some 400,000 clones, around 90% seen once. Material for sequencing was peripheral blood. These receptors originate from a man between 18 and 35 years old with active or convalescent COVID-19. The CDR3 runs from the conserved cysteine through the conserved F or W. The order of the fields is D gene, J gene, V gene, clone size, CDR3 protein, CDR3 DNA. A D gene is named only where the DNA matches it firmly. Size is stated for part of the rows, as once, few or many counts, or as a class when the clone is expanded.

TRBD2,TRBJ2-1,TRBV6-6,.,CASSWPRAGRELGYIGRNEQFF,TGTGCCAGCAGCTGGCCGAGAGCCGGGCGGGAGCTTGGGTATATTGGACGCAATGAGCAGTTCTTC
TRBD2,TRBJ2-7,TRBV19,.,CASSLAGGREQYF,TGTGCCAGTAGCCTAGCGGGAGGTCGGGAGCAGTACTTC
TRBD2,TRBJ2-2,TRBV28,.,CASSDNSGKTTGELFF,TGTGCCAGCAGTGACAATAGCGGGAAGACGACCGGGGAGCTGTTTTTT
.,TRBJ2-5,TRBV7-2,.,CASSRGLWEYF,TGTGCCAGCAGCCGAGGACTCTGGGAGTACTTC
TRBD1,TRBJ1-4,TRBV7-9,.,CASNSILDVQGAEEKLFF,TGTGCCAGCAACTCCATTTTGGATGTACAGGGGGCGGAGGAAAAACTGTTTTTT
TRBD2,TRBJ2-2,TRBV19,.,CASSGSGTATGELFF,TGTGCCAGTAGTGGAAGCGGGACGGCCACCGGGGAGCTGTTTTTT
TRBD1,TRBJ1-1,TRBV6-5,few,CASTTTGHTEAFF,TGTGCCAGCACCACGACAGGGCACACTGAAGCTTTCTTT
TRBD1,TRBJ1-1,TRBV27,.,CASSLQGANTEAFF,TGTGCCAGCAGTTTACAGGGGGCGAACACTGAAGCTTTCTTT
TRBD2,TRBJ2-7,TRBV28,.,CASRPQGGGAYEQYF,TGTGCCAGCAGGCCTCAGGGCGGGGGGGCCTACGAGCAGTACTTC
TRBD2,TRBJ2-1,TRBV6-2/TRBV6-3,.,CASSDGLAGSEQFF,TGTGCCAGCAGTGACGGACTAGCGGGAAGTGAGCAGTTCTTC
.,TRBJ1-1,TRBV7-9,.,CASSLTGANTEAFF,TGTGCCAGCAGCTTAACAGGAGCAAACACTGAAGCTTTCTTT
.,TRBJ1-2,TRBV7-8,.,CASSQLLVENYGYTF,TGTGCCAGCAGCCAACTGTTGGTGGAGAACTATGGCTACACCTTC
.,TRBJ2-1,TRBV30,.,CAWRLLGLYNEQFF,TGTGCCTGGAGGCTCCTTGGCCTCTACAATGAGCAGTTCTTC
TRBD1,TRBJ2-6,TRBV5-6,.,CASSFRDRGLPTGANVLTF,TGTGCCAGCAGCTTCCGGGACAGGGGGCTACCTACTGGGGCCAACGTCCTGACTTTC
TRBD1,TRBJ1-6,TRBV30,.,CAWSEDRDSPLHF,TGTGCCTGGAGTGAGGACAGGGATTCACCCCTCCACTTT
TRBD2,TRBJ2-7,TRBV5-8,.,CASSEDSGVSYEQYF,TGTGCCAGCTCAGAAGATAGCGGGGTTTCCTACGAGCAGTACTTC
TRBD1,TRBJ2-3,TRBV28,few,CASKTRGPNYGTDTQYF,TGTGCCAGCAAGACCAGGGGGCCGAACTATGGCACAGATACGCAGTATTTT
TRBD1,TRBJ1-3,TRBV19,.,CASRLQGLYGNTIYF,TGTGCCAGTAGATTACAGGGGTTATACGGAAACACCATATATTTT
.,TRBJ2-1,TRBV19,.,CASSRSFNNEQFF,TGTGCCAGTAGTCGTAGTTTTAACAATGAGCAGTTCTTC
TRBD1,TRBJ1-1,TRBV24-1,.,CATSPTGQGGVTEAFF,TGTGCCACCAGCCCGACCGGACAGGGCGGTGTCACTGAAGCTTTCTTT
.,TRBJ2-7,TRBV21-1,once,CASSKIFDRGVSEQYF,TGTGCCAGCAGCAAGATTTTTGACAGGGGCGTTTCCGAGCAGTACTTC
TRBD2,TRBJ2-1,TRBV7-7,.,CASSLQAGGNNEQFF,TGTGCTAGCAGCTTACAAGCGGGAGGGAACAATGAGCAGTTCTTC
.,TRBJ1-1,TRBV10-3,.,CAISEMAEVMDAFF,TGTGCCATCAGTGAAATGGCTGAGGTTATGGATGCTTTCTTT
TRBD1,TRBJ2-7,TRBV20-1,once,CSARTGDEQYF,TGCAGTGCTAGGACAGGGGACGAGCAGTACTTC
TRBD1,TRBJ1-1,TRBV11-2,.,CASSSQGRGLMNTEAFF,TGTGCCAGCAGCTCACAGGGTAGGGGGCTGATGAACACTGAAGCTTTCTTT
.,TRBJ2-5,TRBV19,.,CASSIPRGAEETQYF,TGTGCCAGTAGTATCCCCCGGGGGGCCGAGGAGACCCAGTACTTC
.,TRBJ1-3,TRBV7-2,.,CASSLGRDSGNTIYF,TGTGCCAGCAGCTTAGGCCGGGACTCTGGAAACACCATATATTTT
.,TRBJ2-2,TRBV7-7,.,CASSRGLLRDSAGELFF,TGTGCCAGCAGCCGAGGACTACTCCGAGACTCGGCCGGGGAGCTGTTTTTT
.,TRBJ1-1,TRBV5-1,few,CASSLDGNTWAFF,TGCGCCAGCAGCTTGGACGGGAACACTTGGGCTTTCTTT
.,TRBJ2-7,TRBV27,.,CASRLGPGVGSYEQYF,TGTGCCAGCAGACTCGGACCGGGAGTGGGGTCCTACGAGCAGTACTTC
.,TRBJ1-3,TRBV11-2,.,CASSLGGKSGNTIYF,TGTGCCAGCAGCTTAGGAGGGAAGTCTGGAAACACCATATATTTT
.,TRBJ2-3,TRBV4-3,.,CASSQIYRVEDTQYF,TGCGCCAGCAGCCAAATCTACAGGGTTGAAGATACGCAGTATTTT
.,TRBJ1-1,TRBV19,.,CASKEGIQGHTEAFF,TGTGCCAGTAAGGAAGGCATACAGGGCCACACTGAAGCTTTCTTT
.,TRBJ2-7,TRBV6-5,.,CASSYRGAPDEQYF,TGTGCCAGCAGTTACCGGGGGGCGCCGGACGAGCAGTACTTC
TRBD2,TRBJ2-7,TRBV24-1,.,CATSDSVSGSPYEQYF,TGTGCCACCAGTGACAGCGTAAGCGGGAGTCCCTACGAGCAGTACTTC
.,TRBJ1-2,TRBV7-8,.,CASSPPGQLNYGYTF,TGTGCCAGCAGCCCCCCCGGACAGCTTAACTATGGCTACACCTTC
.,TRBJ2-7,TRBV19,.,CASSWERSSYEQYF,TGTGCCAGTAGTTGGGAGCGGAGCTCCTACGAGCAGTACTTC
.,TRBJ1-1,TRBV3-1/TRBV3-2,.,CASSSDRNTEAFF,TGTGCCAGCAGCAGCGACAGGAACACTGAAGCTTTCTTT
TRBD2,TRBJ2-1,TRBV6-2/TRBV6-3,.,CASSSLLAAYNEQFF,TGTGCCAGCAGTAGTCTGCTAGCGGCCTACAATGAGCAGTTCTTC
TRBD1,TRBJ1-2,TRBV5-6,.,CASSFDRGQGYTF,TGTGCCAGCAGCTTCGACAGGGGGCAAGGCTACACCTTC
TRBD1,TRBJ1-5,TRBV19,.,CASSRIPRQGSNQPQHF,TGTGCCAGTAGTAGGATCCCGAGACAGGGGAGCAATCAGCCCCAGCATTTT
.,TRBJ2-7,TRBV4-1,.,CASSPGGSSYEQYF,TGCGCCAGCAGCCCCGGGGGAAGCTCCTACGAGCAGTACTTC
.,TRBJ2-2,TRBV5-1,.,CASSLVAGTNTGELFF,TGCGCCAGCAGCTTGGTGGCGGGGACGAACACCGGGGAGCTGTTTTTT
TRBD1,TRBJ2-7,TRBV7-3,.,CASSYVGQGASEQYF,TGTGCCAGCAGTTACGTCGGACAGGGGGCCAGCGAGCAGTACTTC
TRBD1,TRBJ2-5,TRBV11-3,.,CASSLGRGSETQYF,TGTGCCAGCAGCTTGGGCAGGGGGTCAGAGACCCAGTACTTC
.,TRBJ2-2,TRBV9,.,CASSVWTAANTGELFF,TGTGCCAGCAGCGTTTGGACAGCCGCGAACACCGGGGAGCTGTTTTTT